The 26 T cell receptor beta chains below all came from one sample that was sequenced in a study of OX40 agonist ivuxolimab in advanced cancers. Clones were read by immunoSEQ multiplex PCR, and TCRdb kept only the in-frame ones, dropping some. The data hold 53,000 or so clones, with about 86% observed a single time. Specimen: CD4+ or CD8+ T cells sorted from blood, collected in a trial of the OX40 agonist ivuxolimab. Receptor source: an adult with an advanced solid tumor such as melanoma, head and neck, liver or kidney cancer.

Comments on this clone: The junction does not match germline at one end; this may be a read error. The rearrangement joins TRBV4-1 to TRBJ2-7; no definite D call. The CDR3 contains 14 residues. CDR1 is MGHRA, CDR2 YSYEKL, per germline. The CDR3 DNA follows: TGCGCCAGCAGCCAAGACTACCCCGGCCTCCTATCAATCTTC. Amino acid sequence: CASSQDYPGLLSIF.

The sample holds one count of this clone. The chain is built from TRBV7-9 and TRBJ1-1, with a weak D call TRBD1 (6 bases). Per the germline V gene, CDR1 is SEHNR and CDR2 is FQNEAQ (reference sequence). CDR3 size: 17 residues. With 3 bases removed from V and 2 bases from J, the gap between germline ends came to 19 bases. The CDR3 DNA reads TGTGCCAGCAGCTTTCCCCGGGACACCGTTCTTAACACTGAAGCTTTCTTT. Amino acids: CASSFPRDTVLNTEAFF. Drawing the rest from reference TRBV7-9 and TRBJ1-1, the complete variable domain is DTGVSQNPRHKITKRGQNVTFRCDPISEHNRLYWYRQTLGQGPEFLTYFQNEAQLEKSRLLSDRFSAERPKGSFSTLEIQRTEQGDSAMYLCASSFPRDTVLNTEAFFGQGTRLTVV.

Here the CDR3 reads CASSLAGGGETQYF. CDR3 nucleotide sequence: TGTGCCAGCAGCTTAGCGGGAGGGGGTGAGACCCAGTACTTC. The chain carries TRBV7-2 and TRBJ2-5; tentative D call: TRBD2 (7 bases). Per the germline V gene, CDR1 is SGHTA and CDR2 is FQGNSA. V lost 0 bases and J 5 bases, leaving 10 bases between the germline ends. The CDR3 totals 14 residues.

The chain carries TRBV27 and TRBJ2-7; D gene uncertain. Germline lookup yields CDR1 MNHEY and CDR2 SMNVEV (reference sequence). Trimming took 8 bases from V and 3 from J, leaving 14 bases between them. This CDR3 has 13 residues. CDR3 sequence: CASAGPKSYEQYF. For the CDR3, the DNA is TGTGCCAGCGCCGGGCCCAAGAGCTACGAGCAGTACTTC.

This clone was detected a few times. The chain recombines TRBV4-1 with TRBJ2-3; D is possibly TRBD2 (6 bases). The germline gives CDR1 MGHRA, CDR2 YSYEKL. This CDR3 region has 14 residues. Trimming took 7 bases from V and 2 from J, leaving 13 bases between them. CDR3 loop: CASNRAGNTDTQYF. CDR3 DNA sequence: TGCGCCAGCAATCGGGCGGGAAACACAGATACGCAGTATTTT.

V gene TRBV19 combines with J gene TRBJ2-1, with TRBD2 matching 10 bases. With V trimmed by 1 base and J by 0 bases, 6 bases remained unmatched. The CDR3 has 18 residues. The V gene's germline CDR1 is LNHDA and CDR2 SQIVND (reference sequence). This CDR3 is CASSIGSGRRISYNEQFF. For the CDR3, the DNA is TGTGCCAGTAGTATAGGTAGCGGGAGGAGGATCTCCTACAATGAGCAGTTCTTC.

The CDR3 here is CASSITGSDYEQYF. The DNA for the CDR3 is TGTGCCAGCAGCATCACAGGGTCTGACTACGAGCAGTACTTC. The V and J genes are TRBV7-9 and TRBJ2-7, with D tentatively TRBD1 (6 bases). The germline V gene has CDR1 SEHNR and CDR2 FQNEAQ (reference sequence). This CDR3 comprises 14 residues. The ends were cut back, 5 bases at V and 3 bases at J, with 14 bases in the middle.

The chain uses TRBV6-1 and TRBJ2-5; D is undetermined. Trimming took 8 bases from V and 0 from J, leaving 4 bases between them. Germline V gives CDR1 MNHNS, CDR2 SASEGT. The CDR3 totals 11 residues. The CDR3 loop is CASQYQETQYF. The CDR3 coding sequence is TGTGCCAGCCAGTACCAAGAGACCCAGTACTTC.

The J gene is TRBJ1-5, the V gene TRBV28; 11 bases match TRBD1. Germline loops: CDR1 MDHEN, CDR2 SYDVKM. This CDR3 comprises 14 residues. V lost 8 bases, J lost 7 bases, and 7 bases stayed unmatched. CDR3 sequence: CASLGQGARQPQHF. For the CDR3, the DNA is TGTGCCAGCCTTGGACAGGGGGCGAGACAGCCCCAGCATTTT.

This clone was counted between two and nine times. The CDR3 DNA reads as TGTGCCTGGAGTCGGGAATCCGGGCAGCCTAACTATGGCTACACCTTC. This encodes CAWSRESGQPNYGYTF. The chain links TRBV30 to TRBJ1-2; the D is unclear. The ends were cut back, 2 bases at V and 0 bases at J, with 16 bases in the middle. This CDR3 contains 16 residues. Germline V CDR1 and CDR2: GTSNPN, SVGIG (reference sequence). Looking up the rest from reference TRBV30 and TRBJ1-2 gives the full variable domain: SQTIHQWPATLVQPVGSPLSLECTVEGTSNPNLYWYRQAAGRGLQLLFYSVGIGQISSEVPQNLSASRPQDRQFILSSKKLLLSDSGFYLCAWSRESGQPNYGYTFGSGTRLTVV.

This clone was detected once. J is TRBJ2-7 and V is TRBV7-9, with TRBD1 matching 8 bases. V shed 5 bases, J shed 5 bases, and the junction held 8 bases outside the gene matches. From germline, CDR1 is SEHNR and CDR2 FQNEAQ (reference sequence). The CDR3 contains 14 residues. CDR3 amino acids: CASSPTGDKDEQYF. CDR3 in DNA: TGTGCCAGCAGCCCGACAGGGGATAAGGACGAGCAGTACTTC.

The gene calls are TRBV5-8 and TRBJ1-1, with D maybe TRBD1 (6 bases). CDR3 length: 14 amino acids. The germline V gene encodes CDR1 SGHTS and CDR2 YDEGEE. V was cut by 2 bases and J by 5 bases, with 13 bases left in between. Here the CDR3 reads CASSFQGMGTEAFF. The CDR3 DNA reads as TGTGCCAGCAGCTTCCAGGGGATGGGGACTGAAGCTTTCTTT.

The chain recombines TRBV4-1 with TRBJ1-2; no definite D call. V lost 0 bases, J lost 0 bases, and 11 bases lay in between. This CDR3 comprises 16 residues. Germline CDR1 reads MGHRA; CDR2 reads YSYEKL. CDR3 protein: CASSQEGTVANYGYTF. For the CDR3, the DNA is TGCGCCAGCAGCCAAGAAGGTACAGTAGCTAACTATGGCTACACCTTC.

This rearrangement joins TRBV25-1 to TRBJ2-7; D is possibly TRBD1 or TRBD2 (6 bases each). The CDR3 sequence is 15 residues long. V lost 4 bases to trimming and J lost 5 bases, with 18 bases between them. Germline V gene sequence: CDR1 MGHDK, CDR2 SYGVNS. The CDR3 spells CASSGRLTRGDEQYF. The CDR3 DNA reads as TGTGCCAGCAGTGGAAGACTGACAAGGGGGGACGAGCAGTACTTC.

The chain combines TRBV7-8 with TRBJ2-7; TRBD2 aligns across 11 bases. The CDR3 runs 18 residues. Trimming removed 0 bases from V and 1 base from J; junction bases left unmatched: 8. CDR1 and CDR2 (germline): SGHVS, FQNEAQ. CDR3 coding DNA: TGTGCCAGCAGCTTAGCGCTAATCGGGACTAGCGGTTCCTACGAGCAGTACTTC. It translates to CASSLALIGTSGSYEQYF.

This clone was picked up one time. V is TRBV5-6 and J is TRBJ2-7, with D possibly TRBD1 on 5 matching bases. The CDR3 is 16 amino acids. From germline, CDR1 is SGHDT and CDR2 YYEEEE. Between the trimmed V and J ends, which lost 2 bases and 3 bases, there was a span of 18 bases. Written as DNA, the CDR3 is TGTGCCAGCAGCTTTATATCAGCAGGCAGGGTCTACGAGCAGTACTTC. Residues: CASSFISAGRVYEQYF.

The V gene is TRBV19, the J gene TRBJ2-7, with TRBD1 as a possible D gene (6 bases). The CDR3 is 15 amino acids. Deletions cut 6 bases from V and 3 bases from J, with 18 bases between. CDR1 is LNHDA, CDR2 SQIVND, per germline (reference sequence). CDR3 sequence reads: CASSSIGDISYEQYF. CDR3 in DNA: TGTGCCAGTAGCAGTATCGGGGACATCAGCTACGAGCAGTACTTC.

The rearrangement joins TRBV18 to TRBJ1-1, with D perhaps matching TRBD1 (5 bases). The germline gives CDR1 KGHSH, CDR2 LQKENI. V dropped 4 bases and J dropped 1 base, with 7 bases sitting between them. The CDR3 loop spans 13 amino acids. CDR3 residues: CASSQTGNTEAFF. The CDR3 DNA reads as TGTGCCAGCTCACAAACAGGGAACACTGAAGCTTTCTTT.

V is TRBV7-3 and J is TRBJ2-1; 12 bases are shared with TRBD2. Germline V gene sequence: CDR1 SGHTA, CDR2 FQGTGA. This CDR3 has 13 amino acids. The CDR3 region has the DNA TGTTGGGGGAAGACTAGCGGGAGCGATGAGCAGTTCTTC. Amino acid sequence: CWGKTSGSDEQFF.

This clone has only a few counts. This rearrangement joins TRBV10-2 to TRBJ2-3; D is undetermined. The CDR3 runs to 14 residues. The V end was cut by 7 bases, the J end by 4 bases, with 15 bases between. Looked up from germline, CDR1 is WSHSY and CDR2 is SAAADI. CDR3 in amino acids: CASNPGPLPDTQYF. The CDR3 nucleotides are TGCGCCAGCAACCCTGGACCGCTTCCAGATACGCAGTATTTT.

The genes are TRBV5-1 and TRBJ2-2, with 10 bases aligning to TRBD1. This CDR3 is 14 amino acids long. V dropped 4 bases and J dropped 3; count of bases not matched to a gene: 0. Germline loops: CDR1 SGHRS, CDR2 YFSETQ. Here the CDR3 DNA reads TGCGCCAGCAGCGGACAGGGGGACACCGGGGAGCTGTTTTTT. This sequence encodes CASSGQGDTGELFF.

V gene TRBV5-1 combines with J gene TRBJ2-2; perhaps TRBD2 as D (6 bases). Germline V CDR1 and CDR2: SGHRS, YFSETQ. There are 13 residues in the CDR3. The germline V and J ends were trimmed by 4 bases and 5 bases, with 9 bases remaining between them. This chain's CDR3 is CASSAAGTGELFF. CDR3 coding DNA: TGCGCCAGCAGCGCGGCGGGGACCGGGGAGCTGTTTTTT.

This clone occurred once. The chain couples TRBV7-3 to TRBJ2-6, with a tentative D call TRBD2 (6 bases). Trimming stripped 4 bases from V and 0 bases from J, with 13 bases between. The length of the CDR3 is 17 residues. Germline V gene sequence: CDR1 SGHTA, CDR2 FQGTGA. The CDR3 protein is CASSSGLGTSGANVLTF. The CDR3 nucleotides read TGTGCCAGCAGCTCGGGACTTGGTACCTCTGGGGCCAACGTCCTGACTTTC.

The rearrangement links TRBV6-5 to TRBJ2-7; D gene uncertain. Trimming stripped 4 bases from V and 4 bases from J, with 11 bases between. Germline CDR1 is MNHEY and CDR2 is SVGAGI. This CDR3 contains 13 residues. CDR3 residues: CASSWEEIYEQYF. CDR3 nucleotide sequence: TGTGCCAGCAGTTGGGAAGAGATTTACGAGCAGTACTTC.

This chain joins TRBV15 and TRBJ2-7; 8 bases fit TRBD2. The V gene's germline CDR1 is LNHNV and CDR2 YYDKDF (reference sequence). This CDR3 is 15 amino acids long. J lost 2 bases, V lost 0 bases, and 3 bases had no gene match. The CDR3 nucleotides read TGTGCCACCAGCAGAGAAACTAGCGGCGCCTACGAGCAGTACTTC. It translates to CATSRETSGAYEQYF.

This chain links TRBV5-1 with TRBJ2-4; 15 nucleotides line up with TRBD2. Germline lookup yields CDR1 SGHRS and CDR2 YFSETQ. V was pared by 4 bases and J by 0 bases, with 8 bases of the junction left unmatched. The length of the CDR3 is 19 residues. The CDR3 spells CASSPNPGLAGGAKNIQYF. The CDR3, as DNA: TGCGCCAGCAGCCCAAACCCGGGACTAGCGGGGGGAGCCAAAAACATTCAGTACTTC.